This T cell receptor beta chain was observed in a study of shared clonotypes between healthy human individuals. Across the whole study: Those who served as donors were a couple of women and a few men between the ages of 18 and 49.

As defined, naive CD8 cells were CD45RO-negative and positively selected for CCR7, with terminally differentiated effector memory CD45RA+ cells excluded. Germline V gene data show CDR1 as SGHVS and CDR2 as FQNEAQ. Trimming shortened V by 1 base and J by 5 bases, and 9 bases separated the two germline ends. The CDR3 sequence is 13 residues long. The authors' processing: Because ImmunoSEQ provided only junction sequences with no quality scores, the filtering differed. Only in-frame clones appear in the TCRdb table, and some are missing; sequencing was by immunoSEQ multiplex PCR. V, J and clone size were drawn from that table, and D and trimming were deduced from the DNA. This table has approximately 810,000 clones, nearly 95% appearing once. Study conclusions and caveats: Among donors, the sharing of clonotypes was expected to be influenced by sequencing depth. Shared across a few donors were around 5% of the naive CD4 clonotypes.

Concerning this clone itself: No antigen is known for it.

The sequenced sample consisted of naive CD8+ T cells sorted from blood. V and J are TRBV7-8 and TRBJ2-7; D is unclear. This receptor was obtained from a man younger than 40 in good health. CDR3 amino acids: CASSLVGYDEQYF. The CDR3 coding sequence is TGTGCCAGCAGCTTAGTTGGGTATGACGAGCAGTACTTC.